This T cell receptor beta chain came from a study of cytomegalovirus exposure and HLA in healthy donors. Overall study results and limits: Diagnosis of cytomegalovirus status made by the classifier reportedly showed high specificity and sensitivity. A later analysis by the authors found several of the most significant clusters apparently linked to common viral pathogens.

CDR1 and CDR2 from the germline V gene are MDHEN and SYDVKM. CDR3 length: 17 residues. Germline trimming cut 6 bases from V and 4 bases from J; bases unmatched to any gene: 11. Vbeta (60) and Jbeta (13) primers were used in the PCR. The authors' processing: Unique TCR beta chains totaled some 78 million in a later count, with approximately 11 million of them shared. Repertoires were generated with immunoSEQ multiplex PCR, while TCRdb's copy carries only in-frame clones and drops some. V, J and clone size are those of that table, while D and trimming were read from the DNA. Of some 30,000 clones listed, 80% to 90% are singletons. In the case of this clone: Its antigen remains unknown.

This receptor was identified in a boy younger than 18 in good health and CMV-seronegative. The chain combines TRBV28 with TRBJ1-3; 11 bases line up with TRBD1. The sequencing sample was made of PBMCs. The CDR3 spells CASREYGQGAQGNTIYF. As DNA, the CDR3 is TGTGCCAGCAGAGAATATGGACAGGGGGCGCAAGGAAACACCATATATTTT.